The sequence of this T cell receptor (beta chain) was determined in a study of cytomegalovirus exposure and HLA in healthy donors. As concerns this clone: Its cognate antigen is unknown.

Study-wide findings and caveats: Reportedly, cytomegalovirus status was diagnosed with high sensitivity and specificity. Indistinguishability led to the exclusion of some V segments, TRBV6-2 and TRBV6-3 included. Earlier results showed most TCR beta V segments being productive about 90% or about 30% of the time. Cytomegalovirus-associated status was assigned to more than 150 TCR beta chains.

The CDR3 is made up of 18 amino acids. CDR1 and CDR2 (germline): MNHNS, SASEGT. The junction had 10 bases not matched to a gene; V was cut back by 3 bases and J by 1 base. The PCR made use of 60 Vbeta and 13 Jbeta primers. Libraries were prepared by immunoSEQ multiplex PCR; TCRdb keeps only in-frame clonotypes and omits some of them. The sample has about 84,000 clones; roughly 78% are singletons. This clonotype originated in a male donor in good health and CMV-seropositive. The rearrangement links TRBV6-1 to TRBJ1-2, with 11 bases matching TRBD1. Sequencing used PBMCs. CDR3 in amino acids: CASSEDRGRARINYGYTF. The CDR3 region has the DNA TGTGCCAGCAGTGAGGACAGGGGGCGAGCGAGGATTAACTATGGCTACACCTTC.